The TCR beta chain described here comes from a study of blood T cell repertoires in COVID-19. Study as a whole: Sites across the United States, Italy and Spain contributed samples from acute and convalescent COVID-19. T cells, B-cell-depleted T cells, or PBMCs provided the cDNA or gDNA that served as material.

The ends were cut back, 5 bases at V and 4 bases at J, with 17 bases in the middle. The CDR3 is 15 amino acids. Germline V gene sequence: CDR1 SNHLY, CDR2 FYNNEI. In the original processing: Estimation of nucleated cell counts was performed using reference gene primer amplification. The assay was immunoSEQ multiplex PCR, and TCRdb's table has in-frame clones only and misses some. That table furnishes V, J and clone size, whereas the DNA furnished D and trimming. Of about 78,000 clones listed, around 90% are singletons. This clonotype was sampled from a woman of 80 years or more with active or convalescent COVID-19. The sequenced material came from peripheral blood. The chain is built from TRBV2 and TRBJ1-1; a weak D match, TRBD1 (6 bases). In DNA form, the CDR3 reads TGTGCCAGCAGTTCCTCTGGGGGGGCAGGCACTGAAGCTTTCTTT. It specifies CASSSSGGAGTEAFF.